The 8 T cell receptor beta chains below were found in one sample sequenced in a study of regulatory T cells in long-lasting Graves disease. The time point was: persistent/refractory GD, antithyroid drugs over 5 years with positive TRAb. PBMC RNA was the source of the TCR library. In building TCR beta libraries, iRepertoire HTBI primers were used together with Arm-PCR of CDR3 regions. TCRdb re-derived calls from the multiplex PCR reads in MiXCR, one entry per CDR3 protein. The sample shows approximately 400,000 distinct CDR3 sequences, approximately 25% of them seen only once. The specimen comprised peripheral blood mononuclear cells (PBMCs), sampled when the disease was refractory, from a patient treated with antithyroid drugs. The receptors derive from a woman between 35 and 50 years old with Graves disease.

There are many counts of this clonotype. The rearrangement uses TRBV28 and TRBJ2-7; weak D call: TRBD1 (5 bases). CDR1 is MDHEN, CDR2 SYDVKM, per germline. Trimming took 10 bases from V and 3 from J, leaving 13 bases between them. This CDR3 contains 12 residues. CDR3 protein: CATIDSFYEQYF. CDR3 bases: TGTGCCACCATTGACAGTTTCTACGAGCAGTACTTC.

This clonotype was detected only a few times. The rearrangement links TRBV7-9 to TRBJ2-7; 7 bases line up with TRBD2. Germline loops: CDR1 SEHNR, CDR2 FQNEAQ (reference sequence). J lost 2 bases, V lost 2 bases, and 6 bases had no gene match. The CDR3 spans 15 residues. The CDR3 DNA reads TGTGCCAGCAGCTTATCTGGCGGGGGAACCTACGAGCAGTACTTC. It yields the protein CASSLSGGGTYEQYF.

This clonotype came up many times. J is TRBJ2-2 and V is TRBV7-3; D may be TRBD1 (5 bases). The germline gives CDR1 SGHTA, CDR2 FQGTGA. V was trimmed by 5 bases and J by 6 bases, leaving 10 bases between them. There are 13 residues in the CDR3. DNA for the CDR3: TGTGCCAGCAGCCCGGCAGGGCCCGGGGAGCTGTTTTTT. Encoded protein: CASSPAGPGELFF. Together with reference TRBV7-3 and TRBJ2-2, the CDR3 gives the full variable domain: GAGVSQTPSNKVTEKGKYVELRCDPISGHTALYWYRQSLGQGPEFLIYFQGTGAADDSGLPNDRFFAVRPEGSVSTLKIQRTERGDSAVYLCASSPAGPGELFFGEGSRLTVL.

This clonotype has at least ten counts. The V call is TRBV6-5, the J call TRBJ2-5; 15 bases are a match to TRBD2. The CDR3 runs to 16 residues. Germline CDR1 reads MNHEY; CDR2 reads SVGAGI. The ends lost 4 bases at V and 5 bases at J; junction bases unmatched: 5. CDR3 sequence reads: CASSWTSGRAGETQYF. In DNA form, the CDR3 reads TGTGCCAGCAGTTGGACTAGCGGGAGGGCCGGGGAGACCCAGTACTTC.

The CDR3 DNA follows: TGCAGCGTTTCGGCGAGGAGCTCCTACAATGAGCAGTTCTTC. It translates to CSVSARSSYNEQFF. The chain uses TRBV29-1 and TRBJ2-1, with unresolved D. The CDR3 is 14 residues long. Per the germline V gene, CDR1 is SQVTM and CDR2 is ANQGSEA. V was cut by 5 bases and J by 0 bases, with 11 bases left in between.

Ten or more counts support this clonotype. CDR3 residues: CASSYLLGGRDYEQYF. The CDR3 DNA reads TGTGCCAGCAGTTACCTCCTAGGGGGGAGGGACTACGAGCAGTACTTC. The gene calls are TRBV12-3 or TRBV12-4 and TRBJ2-7; possibly TRBD2 for D (7 bases). The germline V and J ends were trimmed by 4 bases and 3 bases, with 19 bases remaining between them. The CDR3 has 16 amino acids.

There are many counts of this clonotype. The chain joins TRBV29-1 to TRBJ1-1; possibly TRBD1 for D (6 bases). V shed 4 bases and J shed 3 bases, with 18 bases lying between them. The germline CDR1 and CDR2 sequences are SQVTM and ANQGSEA. The CDR3 spans 15 residues. The CDR3 sequence is CSVGNPQGEDTEAFF. DNA for the CDR3: TGCAGCGTTGGAAACCCACAGGGAGAGGACACTGAAGCTTTCTTT.

This clonotype was counted at least ten times. This chain joins TRBV20-1 and TRBJ1-1; D gene unclear. V lost 5 bases and J lost 1, with 8 bases in between. Germline CDR1 and CDR2: DFQATT and SNEGSKA (reference sequence). The CDR3 totals 12 residues. The CDR3 nucleotides are TGCAGTGCTCTCCAAGGGAACACTGAAGCTTTCTTT. Encoded protein: CSALQGNTEAFF.